Shown below are 5 T cell receptor beta chains from a single sample sequenced in a study of cytomegalovirus exposure and HLA in healthy donors (dated by TCRdb to about 2017). The library was prepared using the immunoSEQ multiplex PCR assay. For the multiplex PCR, a mixture combining 60 forward primers for TCR Vbeta segments and 13 reverse primers for TCR Jbeta segments was used. TCRdb obtained this table from immuneACCESS and retained in-frame rearrangements with V and J assigned. These tables miss some clones; where compared with another copy, unresolved V genes account for less than half of the shortfall, and the remainder is unexplained. The table for this sample lists 130,000 to 150,000 clones; roughly 78% of them were counted only once. The top ten clones comprise about 3% of the sample. What was sequenced was PBMCs. Receptors were obtained from a man aged 35 to 55 in good health and CMV-seropositive.

The chain couples TRBV28 to TRBJ2-7; 9 nucleotides match TRBD1. CDR3 length equals 15 residues. V shed 5 bases and J 3 bases; nucleotides not matched to a gene: 8. Looked up from germline, CDR1 is MDHEN and CDR2 is SYDVKM. CDR3 amino acids: CASSITGGVIYEQYF. CDR3 nucleotides: TGTGCCAGCAGTATTACAGGGGGCGTTATCTACGAGCAGTACTTC.

J is TRBJ2-2 and V is TRBV6-4, with 9 bases identical to TRBD2. V shed 4 bases and J 3 bases; nucleotides not matched to a gene: 3. Germline loops: CDR1 MRHNA, CDR2 SNTAGT. CDR3 length: 15 residues. CDR3 sequence reads: CASSGAGGYTGELFF. CDR3 bases: TGTGCCAGCAGTGGGGCGGGAGGGTACACCGGGGAGCTGTTTTTT.

The chain couples TRBV7-6 to TRBJ1-1; maybe TRBD1 (5 bases). Trimming pared 2 bases from V and 5 bases from J, leaving 15 bases between. The germline gives CDR1 SGHVS, CDR2 FNYEAQ. The CDR3 covers 15 residues. CDR3 in amino acids: CASSLSYGGTTEAFF. The CDR3 region has the DNA TGTGCCAGCAGCTTATCTTATGGGGGGACGACTGAAGCTTTCTTT.

The chain links TRBV28 to TRBJ2-3, with 7 bases that match TRBD2. CDR1 and CDR2 (germline): MDHEN, SYDVKM. This CDR3 contains 12 residues. The CDR3 sequence: CVTSSSTDTQYF. The CDR3 nucleotides read TGTGTGACTAGCAGTAGCACAGATACGCAGTATTTT.

The CDR3 sequence: CATAKGGTASYEQYF. The DNA of the CDR3 is TGTGCCACCGCTAAGGGGGGGACTGCTTCCTACGAGCAGTACTTC. This chain uses TRBV15 with TRBJ2-5; the D gene is possibly TRBD2 (7 bases). TRBJ2-7 explains the end of the DNA better; the J call may be wrong. Germline lookup yields CDR1 LNHNV and CDR2 YYDKDF (reference sequence). This CDR3 has 15 residues.